What follows are 21 T cell receptor beta chains derived from one specimen sequenced in a study of T cells in Graves' hyperthyroidism and ophthalmopathy. Amplification of TCR beta CDR3 regions used RNA as the template. HTBI primers were used for first-round RT-PCR of the TCR CDR3. One entry per CDR3 protein results from TCRdb running MiXCR on the multiplex PCR reads. The table records around 480,000 distinct CDR3 sequences, 14% of them present only once. Sequenced: blood. The receptors here all came from a woman under 30 with Graves' hyperthyroidism.

This clonotype occurred many times. The CDR3: CASSLDEAFLSPEAFF. For the CDR3, the DNA is TGTGCCAGCAGCTTAGATGAGGCCTTCCTGAGCCCTGAAGCTTTCTTT. The V gene is TRBV11-3, the J gene TRBJ1-1; D ambiguous. This CDR3 is built from 16 residues. V shed 0 bases and J shed 6 bases, with 17 bases lying between them. Germline assignment: CDR1 SGHNT and CDR2 YENEEA.

This clonotype was detected ten times or more. The rearrangement uses TRBV2 and TRBJ2-7, with D perhaps TRBD1 or TRBD2 (6 bases each). Trimming shortened V by 4 bases and J by 7 bases, and 14 bases separated the two germline ends. The CDR3 has 13 amino acids. The germline V gene has CDR1 SNHLY and CDR2 FYNNEI. The DNA for the CDR3 is TGTGCCAGCAGTGGGGGGGCGGGAAGGGAGCAGTACGTC. It specifies CASSGGAGREQYV.

The chain has TRBV19 and TRBJ2-1, with TRBD2 as a possible D gene (5 bases). Germline-derived CDR1 and CDR2 are LNHDA and SQIVND (reference sequence). There are 13 residues in the CDR3. The V and J ends lost 3 bases and 7 bases respectively, with 10 bases between them. The CDR3 DNA sequence: TGTGCCAGTAGTATGAACAAGCGGAATGAGCAGTTCTTC. Encoded protein: CASSMNKRNEQFF.

This clonotype was seen many times. The chain couples TRBV11-2 to TRBJ2-5; 8 bases line up with TRBD2. Germline trimming cut 1 base from V and 5 bases from J; bases unmatched to any gene: 6. The CDR3 has 15 amino acids. Looked up from germline, CDR1 is SGHAT and CDR2 is FQNNGV. The CDR3 bases are TGTGCCAGCAGCTTAGGCCTGCGGGAGGCTGAGACCCAGTACTTC. It translates to CASSLGLREAETQYF.

This clonotype was counted ten times or more. The genes are TRBV7-9 and TRBJ2-4; TRBD2 might be the D (5 bases). Per the germline V gene, CDR1 is SEHNR and CDR2 is FQNEAQ (reference sequence). The CDR3 has 16 amino acids. The V end lost 4 bases, the J end lost 1 base, and 14 bases lay between the germline ends. This CDR3 reads CASSSPRGLAKNIQYF. CDR3 DNA sequence: TGTGCCAGCAGCTCCCCCCGCGGGCTGGCCAAAAACATTCAGTACTTC.

This clonotype was counted at least ten times. The V and J genes are TRBV12-3 or TRBV12-4 and TRBJ1-1; TRBD1 is a possible D gene (5 bases). Between the trimmed V and J ends, which lost 5 bases and 10 bases, there was a span of 14 bases. The CDR3 extends over 12 amino acids. CDR3 coding DNA: TGTGCCAGCAGTGGGGGTTGGCAGGGAGCTTTCTTT. Translating gives CASSGGWQGAFF.

This clonotype appeared many times. This sequence joins TRBV29-1 and TRBJ2-1; 8 bases fit TRBD1. This CDR3 is 12 amino acids long. V lost 3 bases, J lost 8 bases, and 3 bases stayed unmatched. Germline CDR1 is SQVTM and CDR2 is ANQGSEA. The CDR3 here is CSVDRTGYEQFF. In nucleotides, the CDR3 is TGCAGCGTTGATAGGACAGGGTATGAGCAGTTCTTC.

This clonotype was counted a few times. V usage is TRBV6-2 or TRBV6-3 and J usage is TRBJ1-5, with TRBD1 matching over 8 bases. This CDR3 has 13 amino acids. Losses at the gene ends were 6 bases for V and 3 bases for J; bases not matched to a gene: 1. Germline V CDR1 and CDR2: MNHEY, SVGEGT. In nucleotides, the CDR3 is TGTGCCAGCAGGGACAGGGACAATCAGCCCCAGCATTTT. Translated, it gives CASRDRDNQPQHF.

The gene calls are TRBV2 and TRBJ2-7; D may be TRBD2 (5 bases). This CDR3 comprises 17 residues. V was clipped by 6 bases and J by 7 bases, with 28 bases between them. CDR1 is SNHLY, CDR2 FYNNEI, per germline. CDR3 nucleotides: TGTGCCAGCAGCACTAGTCTCCTCCTAGTCCTCCCTGGGGAGCAGTACTTC. It encodes CASSTSLLLVLPGEQYF.

This clonotype was seen a few times. The gene calls are TRBV19 and TRBJ1-1, with D possibly TRBD1 on 5 matching bases. The ends were cut back, 3 bases at V and 10 bases at J, with 9 bases in the middle. Per the germline V gene, CDR1 is LNHDA and CDR2 is SQIVND (reference sequence). There are 11 residues in the CDR3. CDR3 in amino acids: CASSMGRSAFF. The CDR3 DNA follows: TGTGCCAGTAGTATGGGGCGGTCAGCTTTCTTT.

This clonotype was picked up many times. The rearrangement links TRBV29-1 to TRBJ2-2, with D unresolved. Germline V CDR1 and CDR2: SQVTM, ANQGSEA. The CDR3 is made up of 15 amino acids. With 4 bases removed from V and 4 bases from J, the gap between germline ends came to 16 bases. The CDR3 region is CSVGLNPSGTGELFF. Written as DNA, the CDR3 is TGCAGCGTTGGTCTGAACCCTTCGGGCACCGGGGAGCTGTTTTTT.

The rearrangement uses TRBV11-2 and TRBJ2-7; D is ambiguous. The germline V and J ends were trimmed by 0 bases and 4 bases, with 13 bases remaining between them. Per germline, CDR1 SGHAT and CDR2 FQNNGV. This CDR3 region has 15 residues. Written as DNA, the CDR3 is TGTGCCAGCAGCTTAGACGGTTACAGTATTTACGAGCAGTACTTC. Translated: CASSLDGYSIYEQYF.

This chain links TRBV7-2 with TRBJ2-5; no clear D. The CDR3 spans 14 residues. Between the trimmed V and J ends, which lost 6 bases and 7 bases, there was a span of 18 bases. Germline CDR1 reads SGHTA; CDR2 reads FQGNSA. CDR3 DNA sequence: TGTGCCAGCAGTCCAGCCCCAGGTGCGGTGACCCAGTACTTC. It encodes CASSPAPGAVTQYF.

This clonotype was recorded at least ten times. The CDR3 is CAWSVMGGEQYF. The CDR3 DNA follows: TGTGCCTGGAGTGTCATGGGTGGCGAGCAGTACTTC. The J gene is TRBJ2-7, the V gene TRBV30, with D hard to call. Trimming took off 0 bases at V and 6 bases at J, with 9 bases between the two ends. The length of the CDR3 is 12 residues. Germline assignment: CDR1 GTSNPN and CDR2 SVGIG (reference sequence).

This clonotype was detected a few times. V usage is TRBV5-1 and J usage is TRBJ2-2, with a tentative D call TRBD1 (5 bases). The CDR3 runs 15 residues. Between the trimmed V and J ends, which lost 3 bases and 6 bases, there was a span of 15 bases. Per germline, CDR1 SGHRS and CDR2 YFSETQ. The CDR3 coding sequence is TGCGCCAGCAGCTCAGTGGGGCGCCAGGCCGGGGAGCTGTTTTTT. It encodes CASSSVGRQAGELFF.

The chain employs TRBV5-1 and TRBJ1-5; the match to TRBD1 covers 8 bases. The CDR3 is 15 amino acids. Germline CDR1 reads SGHRS; CDR2 reads YFSETQ. J was trimmed by 3 bases and V by 4 bases; bases with no gene match: 6. As DNA, the CDR3 is TGCGCCAGCAGCGCGACAGGGGCGGACAATCAGCCCCAGCATTTT. This gives the protein CASSATGADNQPQHF.

In regard to this clonotype: Given a much more abundant clone one base away, this may be a read error. The chain links TRBV2 to TRBJ2-5; D remains ambiguous. The CDR3 covers 11 residues. Germline V gene lookup returns CDR1 SNHLY and CDR2 FYNNEI. The DNA for the CDR3 is TGTGCCACCTCAAATTCGGAGACCCAGTGCTTC. It encodes CATSNSETQCF.

This clonotype has at least ten counts. The V call is TRBV20-1, the J call TRBJ1-2, with 8 bases identical to TRBD1. The CDR3 has 15 residues. Trimming removed 0 bases from V and 2 bases from J; junction bases left unmatched: 5. Per germline, CDR1 DFQATT and CDR2 SNEGSKA (reference sequence). This CDR3 is CSAREGDRLNYGYTF. The CDR3 nucleotides read TGCAGTGCTAGAGAAGGGGACAGGCTCAACTATGGCTACACCTTC.

Ten or more counts support this clonotype. The CDR3 reads CASSRDPSYEQYV. In DNA form, the CDR3 reads TGTGCCAGCAGCCGGGACCCATCCTACGAGCAGTACGTC. The gene calls are TRBV28 and TRBJ2-7, with D possibly called TRBD1 or TRBD2 (5 bases each). The CDR3 extends over 13 amino acids. V was clipped by 6 bases and J by 1 base, with 10 bases between them. Germline values: CDR1 MDHEN, CDR2 SYDVKM.

Many counts were recorded for this clonotype. The chain combines TRBV10-2 with TRBJ2-7; 8 bases agree with TRBD2. Germline CDR1 is WSHSY and CDR2 is SAAADI. The CDR3 consists of 15 residues. V lost 0 bases, J lost 4 bases, and 5 bases stayed unmatched. This CDR3 reads CASSESAGRGYEQYV. In DNA form, the CDR3 reads TGCGCCAGCAGTGAGTCCGCCGGGAGGGGATACGAGCAGTACGTC.

This clonotype came up many times. The chain employs TRBV11-2 and TRBJ2-5, with a possible D match to TRBD2 (6 bases). V dropped 4 bases and J dropped 5 bases, with 20 bases sitting between them. The V gene's germline CDR1 is SGHAT and CDR2 FQNNGV. This CDR3 has 16 amino acids. CDR3 DNA: TGTGCCAGCAGCTCGAGCCCCAACAGGAGCGGGGAGACCCAGTACTTC. Its translation: CASSSSPNRSGETQYF.